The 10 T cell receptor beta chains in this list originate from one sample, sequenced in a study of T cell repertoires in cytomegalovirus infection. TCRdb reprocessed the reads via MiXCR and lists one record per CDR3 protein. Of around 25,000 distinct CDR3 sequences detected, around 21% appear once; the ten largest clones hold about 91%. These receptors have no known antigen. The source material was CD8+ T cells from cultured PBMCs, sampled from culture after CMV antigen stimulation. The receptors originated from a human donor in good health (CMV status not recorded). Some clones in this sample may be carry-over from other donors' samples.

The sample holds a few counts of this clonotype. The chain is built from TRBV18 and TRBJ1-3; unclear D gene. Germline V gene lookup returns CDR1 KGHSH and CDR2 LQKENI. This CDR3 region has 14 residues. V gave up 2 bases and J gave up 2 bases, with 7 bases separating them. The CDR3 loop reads CASSPRLPGNTIYF. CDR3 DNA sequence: TGTGCCAGCTCACCAAGACTTCCTGGAAACACCATATATTTT.

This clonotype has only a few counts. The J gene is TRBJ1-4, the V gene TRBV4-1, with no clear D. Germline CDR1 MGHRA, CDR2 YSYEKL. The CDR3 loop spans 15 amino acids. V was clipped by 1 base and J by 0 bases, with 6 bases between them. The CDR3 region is CASSQVRATNEKLFF. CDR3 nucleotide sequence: TGCGCCAGCAGCCAAGTCAGAGCAACTAATGAAAAACTGTTTTTT.

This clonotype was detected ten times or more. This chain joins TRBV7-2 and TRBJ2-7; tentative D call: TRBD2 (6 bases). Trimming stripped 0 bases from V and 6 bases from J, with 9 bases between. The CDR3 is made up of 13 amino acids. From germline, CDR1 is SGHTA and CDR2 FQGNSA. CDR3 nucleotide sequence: TGTGCCAGCAGCTTAGCGGCTAGCGTCGAGCAGTACTTC. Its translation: CASSLAASVEQYF. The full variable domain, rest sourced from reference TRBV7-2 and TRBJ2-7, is GAGVSQSPSNKVTEKGKDVELRCDPISGHTALYWYRQSLGQGLEFLIYFQGNSAPDKSGLPSDRFSAERTGGSVSTLTIQRTQQEDSAVYLCASSLAASVEQYFGPGTRLTVT.

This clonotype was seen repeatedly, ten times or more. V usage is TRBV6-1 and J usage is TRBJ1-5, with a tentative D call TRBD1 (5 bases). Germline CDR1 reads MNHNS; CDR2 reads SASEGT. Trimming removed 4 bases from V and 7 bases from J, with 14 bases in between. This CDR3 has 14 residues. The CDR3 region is CASSAGRVDQPQHF. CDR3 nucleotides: TGTGCCAGCAGTGCGGGCAGGGTGGACCAGCCCCAGCATTTT.

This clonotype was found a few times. CDR3 loop: CASSFGGSGNQPQHF. CDR3 nucleotide sequence: TGTGCCAGCAGTTTCGGGGGATCGGGCAATCAGCCCCAGCATTTT. The chain has TRBV12-3 or TRBV12-4 and TRBJ1-5; D perhaps matches TRBD1 (5 bases). V was trimmed by 3 bases and J by 2 bases, leaving 11 bases between them. The CDR3 loop spans 15 amino acids.

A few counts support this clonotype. This chain's CDR3 is CASSLGVGVRYEQYF. As DNA, the CDR3 is TGTGCCAGCAGCCTAGGGGTCGGGGTAAGGTACGAGCAGTACTTC. The V gene is TRBV11-2, the J gene TRBJ2-7; D possibly matches TRBD1 or TRBD2 (5 bases each). CDR1 and CDR2 from the germline V gene are SGHAT and FQNNGV. V was cut by 5 bases and J by 4 bases, with 18 bases left in between. CDR3 length equals 15 residues.

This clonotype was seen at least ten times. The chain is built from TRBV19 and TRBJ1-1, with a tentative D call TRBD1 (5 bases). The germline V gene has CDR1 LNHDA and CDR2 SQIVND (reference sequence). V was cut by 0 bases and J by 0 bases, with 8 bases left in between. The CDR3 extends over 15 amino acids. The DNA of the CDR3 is TGTGCCAGTAGTATAGAGGGACGCTTGAACACTGAAGCTTTCTTT. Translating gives CASSIEGRLNTEAFF. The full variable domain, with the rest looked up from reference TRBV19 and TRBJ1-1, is DGGITQSPKYLFRKEGQNVTLSCEQNLNHDAMYWYRQDPGQGLRLIYYSQIVNDFQKGDIAEGYSVSREKKESFPLTVTSAQKNPTAFYLCASSIEGRLNTEAFFGQGTRLTVV.

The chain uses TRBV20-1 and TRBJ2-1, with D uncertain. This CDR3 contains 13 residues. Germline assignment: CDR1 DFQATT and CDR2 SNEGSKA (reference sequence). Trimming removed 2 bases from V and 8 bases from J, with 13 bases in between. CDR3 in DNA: TGCAGTGCTAGAAGGCGGTCGTACCATGAGCAGTTCTTC. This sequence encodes CSARRRSYHEQFF.

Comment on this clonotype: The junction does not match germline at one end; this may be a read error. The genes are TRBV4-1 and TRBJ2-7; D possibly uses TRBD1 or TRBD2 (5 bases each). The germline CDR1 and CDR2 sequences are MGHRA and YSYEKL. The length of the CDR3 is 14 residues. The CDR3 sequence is CANSQVGDSYEQYF. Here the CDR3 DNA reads TGCGCCAACAGCCAAGTGGGGGACTCCTACGAGCAGTACTTC.

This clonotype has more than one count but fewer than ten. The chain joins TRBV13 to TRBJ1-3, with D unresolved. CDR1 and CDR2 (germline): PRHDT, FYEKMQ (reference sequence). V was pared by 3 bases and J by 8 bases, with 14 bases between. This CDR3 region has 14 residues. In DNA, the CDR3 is TGTGCCAGCAGCTTTCGGACGGCTTGGGACACCATATATTTT. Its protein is CASSFRTAWDTIYF.